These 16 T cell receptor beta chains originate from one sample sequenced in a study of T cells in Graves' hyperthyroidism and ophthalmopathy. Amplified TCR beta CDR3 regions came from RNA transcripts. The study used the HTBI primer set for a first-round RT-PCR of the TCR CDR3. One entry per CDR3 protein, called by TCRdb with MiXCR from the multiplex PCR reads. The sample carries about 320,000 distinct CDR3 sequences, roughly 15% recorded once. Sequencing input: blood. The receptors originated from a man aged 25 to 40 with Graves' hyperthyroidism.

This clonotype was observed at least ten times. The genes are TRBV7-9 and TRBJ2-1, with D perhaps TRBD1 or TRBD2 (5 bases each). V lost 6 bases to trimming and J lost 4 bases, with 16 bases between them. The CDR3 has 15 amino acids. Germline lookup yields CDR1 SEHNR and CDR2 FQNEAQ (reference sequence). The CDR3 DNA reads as TGTGCCAGCAGGGCCGAGGGGCCGGTGTACAATGAGCAGTTCTTC. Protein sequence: CASRAEGPVYNEQFF.

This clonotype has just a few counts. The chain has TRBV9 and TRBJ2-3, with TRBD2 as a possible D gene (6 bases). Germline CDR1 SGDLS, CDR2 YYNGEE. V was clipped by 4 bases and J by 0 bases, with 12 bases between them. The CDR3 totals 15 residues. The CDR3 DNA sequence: TGTGCCAGCAGCTTCTCCGGGACTAGCACAGATACGCAGTATTTT. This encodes CASSFSGTSTDTQYF.

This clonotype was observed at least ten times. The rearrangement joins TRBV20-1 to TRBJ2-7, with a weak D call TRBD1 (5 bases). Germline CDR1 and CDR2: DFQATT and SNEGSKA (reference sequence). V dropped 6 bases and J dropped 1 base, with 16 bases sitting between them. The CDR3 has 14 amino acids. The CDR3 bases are TGCAGTGCAATGCAGGGTGGGCCATCCTACGAGCAGTACTTC. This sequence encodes CSAMQGGPSYEQYF.

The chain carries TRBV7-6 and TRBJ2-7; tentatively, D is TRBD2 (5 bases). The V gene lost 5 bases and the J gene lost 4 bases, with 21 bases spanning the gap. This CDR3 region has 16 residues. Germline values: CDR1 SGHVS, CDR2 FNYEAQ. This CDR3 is CASSPFRGISAYEQYF. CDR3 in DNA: TGTGCCAGCAGCCCCTTTAGAGGGATCAGTGCGTACGAGCAGTACTTC.

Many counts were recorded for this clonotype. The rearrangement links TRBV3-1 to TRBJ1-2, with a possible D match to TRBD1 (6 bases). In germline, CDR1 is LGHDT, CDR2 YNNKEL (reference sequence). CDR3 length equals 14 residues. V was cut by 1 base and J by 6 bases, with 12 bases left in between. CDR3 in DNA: TGTGCCAGCAGCCAAGGAGGGGGGTCGGATGGCTACACCTTC. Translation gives CASSQGGGSDGYTF. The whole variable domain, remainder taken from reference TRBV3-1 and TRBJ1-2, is DTAVSQTPKYLVTQMGNDKSIKCEQNLGHDTMYWYKQDSKKFLKIMFSYNNKELIINETVPNRFSPKSPDKAHLNLHINSLELGDSAVYFCASSQGGGSDGYTFGSGTRLTVV.

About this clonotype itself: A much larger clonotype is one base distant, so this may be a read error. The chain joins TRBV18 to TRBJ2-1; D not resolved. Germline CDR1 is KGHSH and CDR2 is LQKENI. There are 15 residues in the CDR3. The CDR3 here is CASSRFSSAYDEQFF. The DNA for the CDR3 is TGTGCCAGCTCACGGTTTAGTTCAGCCTACGATGAGCAGTTCTTC.

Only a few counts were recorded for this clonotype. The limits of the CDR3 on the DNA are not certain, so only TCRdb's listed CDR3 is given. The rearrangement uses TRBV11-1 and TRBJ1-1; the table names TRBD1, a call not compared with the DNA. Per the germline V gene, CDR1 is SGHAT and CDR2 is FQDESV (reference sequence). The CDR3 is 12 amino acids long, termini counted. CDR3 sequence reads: CASILEGGEAFF.

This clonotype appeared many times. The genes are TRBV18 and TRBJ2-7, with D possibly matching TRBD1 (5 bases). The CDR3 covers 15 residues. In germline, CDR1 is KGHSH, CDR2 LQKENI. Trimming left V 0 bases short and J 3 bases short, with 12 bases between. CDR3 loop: CASSPPSQGGYEQYF. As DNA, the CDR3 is TGTGCCAGCTCACCACCGAGCCAGGGTGGCTACGAGCAGTACTTC.

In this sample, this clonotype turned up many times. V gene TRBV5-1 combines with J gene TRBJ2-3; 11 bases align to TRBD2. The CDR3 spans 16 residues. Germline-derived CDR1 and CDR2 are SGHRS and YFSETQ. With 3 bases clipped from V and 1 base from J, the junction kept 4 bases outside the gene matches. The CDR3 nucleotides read TGCGCCAGCAGCTCGGGACTAGCGGCGCGCACAGATACGCAGTATTTT. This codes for CASSSGLAARTDTQYF. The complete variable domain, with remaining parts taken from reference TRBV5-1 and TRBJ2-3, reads KAGVTQTPRYLIKTRGQQVTLSCSPISGHRSVSWYQQTPGQGLQFLFEYFSETQRNKGNFPGRFSGRQFSNSRSEMNVSTLELGDSALYLCASSSGLAARTDTQYFGPGTRLTVL.

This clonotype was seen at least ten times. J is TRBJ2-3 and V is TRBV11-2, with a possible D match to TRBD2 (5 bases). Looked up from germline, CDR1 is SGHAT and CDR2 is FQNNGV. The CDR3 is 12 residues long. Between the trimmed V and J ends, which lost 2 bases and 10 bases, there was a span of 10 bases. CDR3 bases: TGTGCCAGCAGCTTAAGGACTGTCTCGCAGTATTTT. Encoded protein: CASSLRTVSQYF.

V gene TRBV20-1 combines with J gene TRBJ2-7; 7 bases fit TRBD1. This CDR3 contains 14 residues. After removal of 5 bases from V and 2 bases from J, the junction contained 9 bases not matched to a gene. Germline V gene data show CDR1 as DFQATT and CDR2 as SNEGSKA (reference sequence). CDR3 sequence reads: CSASHLGGTYEQYF. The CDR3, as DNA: TGCAGTGCTTCCCATTTAGGGGGCACCTACGAGCAGTACTTC.

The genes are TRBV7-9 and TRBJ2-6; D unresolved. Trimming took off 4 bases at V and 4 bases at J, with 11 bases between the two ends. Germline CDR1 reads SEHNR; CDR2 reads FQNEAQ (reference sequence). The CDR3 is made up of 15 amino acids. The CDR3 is CASSWPPSGANVLTF. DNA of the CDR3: TGTGCCAGCAGCTGGCCCCCCTCCGGGGCCAACGTCCTGACTTTC.

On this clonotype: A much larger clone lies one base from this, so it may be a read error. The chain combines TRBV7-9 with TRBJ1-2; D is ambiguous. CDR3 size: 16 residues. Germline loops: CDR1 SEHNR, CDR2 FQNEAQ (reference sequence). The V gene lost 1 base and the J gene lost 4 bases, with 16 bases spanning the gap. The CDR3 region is CASSLVEVVDLYGYTF. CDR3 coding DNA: TGTGCCAGCAGCTTAGTTGAGGTTGTGGACCTCTATGGCTACACCTTC.

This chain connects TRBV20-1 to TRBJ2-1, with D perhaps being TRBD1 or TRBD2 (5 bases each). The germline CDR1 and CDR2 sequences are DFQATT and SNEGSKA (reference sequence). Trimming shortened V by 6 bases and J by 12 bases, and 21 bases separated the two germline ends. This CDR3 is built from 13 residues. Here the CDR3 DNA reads TGCAGTGCCCCCGGGGAGAGCGGTCAGGGGCAGTTCTTC. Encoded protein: CSAPGESGQGQFF.

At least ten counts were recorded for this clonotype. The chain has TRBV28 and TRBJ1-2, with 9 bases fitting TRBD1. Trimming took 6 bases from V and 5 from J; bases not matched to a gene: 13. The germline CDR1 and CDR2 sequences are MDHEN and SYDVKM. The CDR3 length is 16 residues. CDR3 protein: CASRNDRGSRFYGYTF. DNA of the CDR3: TGTGCCAGCAGAAATGACAGGGGGAGTAGGTTTTATGGCTACACCTTC.

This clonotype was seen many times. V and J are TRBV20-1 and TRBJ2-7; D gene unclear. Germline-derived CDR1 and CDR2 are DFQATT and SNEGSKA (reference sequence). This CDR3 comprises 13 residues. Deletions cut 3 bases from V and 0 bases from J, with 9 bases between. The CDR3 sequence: CSASVPLSYEQYF. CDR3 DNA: TGCAGTGCTAGTGTGCCCCTCTCCTACGAGCAGTACTTC.